The clone carrying this T cell receptor beta chain was detected many times. Its antigen is not identified. The record originates from a study of identical twins. Study-level results: Sequences that were beta out-of-frame showed weaker excess twin sharing. Partial confounding of zero-insertion analyses by invariant MAIT and iNKT cells was possible.

Only healthy Caucasians were included as donors. A universal primer site was incorporated via template switching, and the cDNA contained unique molecular identifiers. TCRdb ran MiXCR on the 5' RACE reads and lists one entry per CDR3 protein. The sample has some 900,000 distinct CDR3 sequences; around 12% are singletons. This CDR3 spans 15 amino acids. The same data also contributed to another study, on yellow fever vaccine responses in identical twins.

This receptor was obtained from a woman in her late teens or twenties in good health. This chain joins TRBV21-1 and TRBJ2-3; TRBD2, the D gene given by the table, was not confirmed from the DNA. TRBV21-1 is shown as a pseudogene. Sequences were obtained from PBMCs. This chain's CDR3 is CASSTRLEDMDTQYF. The CDR3 region has the DNA TGTGCCAGCAGCACTAGACTAGAGGATATGGATACGCAGTATTTT.